The 26 T cell receptor beta chains below all came from one sample that was sequenced in a study of spatial heterogeneity in lung cancer. Via MiXCR, TCRdb re-called the 5' RACE reads, giving one row per CDR3 protein. This table holds some 41,000 distinct CDR3 sequences, roughly a tenth found once. Time point described: blood at routine non-recurrence follow-up after resection. The sequencing used PBMCs, collected at follow-up. These receptor sequences come from a female donor with early-stage non-small cell lung cancer.

This clonotype was observed many times. The chain has TRBV20-1 and TRBJ2-1; possible D gene TRBD2, 6 bases. The germline V gene encodes CDR1 DFQATT and CDR2 SNEGSKA (reference sequence). CDR3 length: 15 residues. V was clipped by 6 bases and J by 4 bases, with 19 bases between them. The CDR3 bases are TGCAGTGCAAGGCCGGGGGTAGCGCGTTACAATGAGCAGTTCTTC. Residues: CSARPGVARYNEQFF.

There are many counts of this clonotype. V and J are TRBV12-3 or TRBV12-4 and TRBJ1-1, with unresolved D. The V end was cut by 3 bases, the J end by 7 bases, with 12 bases between. This CDR3 contains 13 residues. The CDR3 protein is CASSFYVQNEAFF. The CDR3 DNA reads TGTGCCAGCAGTTTTTACGTACAGAATGAAGCTTTCTTT.

In its sample, this clonotype was seen a few times. This chain links TRBV6-6 with TRBJ2-3, with D possibly matching TRBD1 (6 bases). CDR3 length: 14 residues. Trimming removed 5 bases from V and 6 bases from J, with 15 bases in between. Per germline, CDR1 MNHNY and CDR2 SVGAGI (reference sequence). As DNA, the CDR3 is TGTGCCAGCAGTGTTCCCAGGGGTGTGGATACGCAGTATTTT. It codes for CASSVPRGVDTQYF.

The chain couples TRBV6-4 to TRBJ2-5; D is undetermined. Trimming removed 6 bases from V and 3 bases from J, with 8 bases in between. The CDR3 runs to 12 residues. Per germline, CDR1 MRHNA and CDR2 SNTAGT. This chain's CDR3 is CASRRGEETQYF. DNA of the CDR3: TGTGCCAGCAGGAGAGGTGAAGAGACCCAGTACTTC.

At least ten counts were recorded for this clonotype. The rearrangement uses TRBV28 and TRBJ1-1; the D is unclear. V was trimmed by 5 bases and J by 4 bases, leaving 17 bases between them. This CDR3 has 15 amino acids. Per the germline V gene, CDR1 is MDHEN and CDR2 is SYDVKM. The CDR3 nucleotides are TGTGCCAGCAGTCCCTCGTATCCATGGGCCACTGAAGCTTTCTTT. This sequence encodes CASSPSYPWATEAFF.

This clonotype was seen more than once but under ten times. This rearrangement joins TRBV6-8 to TRBJ2-1, with 9 bases fitting TRBD2. CDR3 length: 18 residues. Germline V gives CDR1 MNHGY, CDR2 SAAAGT. Germline trimming cut 10 bases from V and 2 bases from J; bases unmatched to any gene: 18. The CDR3 region is CATTALAGALGPYNEQFF. The CDR3 DNA sequence: TGTGCCACCACTGCGTTAGCGGGGGCCCTGGGCCCCTACAATGAGCAGTTCTTC.

Ten or more counts support this clonotype. V is TRBV5-1 and J is TRBJ2-7; 10 bases are shared with TRBD2. The germline gives CDR1 SGHRS, CDR2 YFSETQ. The CDR3 extends over 15 amino acids. With 7 bases clipped from V and 4 bases from J, the junction kept 11 bases outside the gene matches. This chain's CDR3 is CASRPERGGLYEQYF. The CDR3 bases are TGCGCCAGCCGTCCAGAGCGGGGGGGCCTTTACGAGCAGTACTTC. The full variable domain, completed using reference TRBV5-1 and TRBJ2-7, is KAGVTQTPRYLIKTRGQQVTLSCSPISGHRSVSWYQQTPGQGLQFLFEYFSETQRNKGNFPGRFSGRQFSNSRSEMNVSTLELGDSALYLCASRPERGGLYEQYFGPGTRLTVT.

The chain recombines TRBV4-1 with TRBJ2-7; tentative D call: TRBD1 (6 bases). The CDR3 covers 13 residues. Germline CDR1 MGHRA, CDR2 YSYEKL. The ends were cut back, 4 bases at V and 4 bases at J, with 11 bases in the middle. The CDR3 is CASSPSQGYEQYF. The CDR3, as DNA: TGCGCCAGCAGCCCTAGTCAGGGGTACGAGCAGTACTTC.

This clonotype was detected ten times or more. This sequence joins TRBV30 and TRBJ2-7; 7 nucleotides line up with TRBD1. J was trimmed by 5 bases and V by 0 bases; bases with no gene match: 4. This CDR3 region has 13 residues. Germline V gene sequence: CDR1 GTSNPN, CDR2 SVGIG (reference sequence). The CDR3 DNA is TGTGCCTGGAGTGTGGCAGGGGGAAACGAGCAGTACGTC. This gives the protein CAWSVAGGNEQYV.

This clonotype was detected only a few times. The chain joins TRBV29-1 to TRBJ1-1; D call uncertain. The CDR3 is made up of 9 amino acids. The V gene lost 3 bases and the J gene lost 9 bases, with 5 bases spanning the gap. The germline CDR1 and CDR2 sequences are SQVTM and ANQGSEA. The CDR3 is CSVDRKAFF. As DNA, the CDR3 is TGCAGCGTTGACAGAAAAGCTTTCTTT.

This rearrangement joins TRBV7-8 to TRBJ2-1, with D perhaps given as TRBD1 or TRBD2 (5 bases each). Trimming took off 4 bases at V and 7 bases at J, with 23 bases between the two ends. This CDR3 is 17 amino acids long. The V gene's germline CDR1 is SGHVS and CDR2 FQNEAQ. This CDR3 is CASSWPRRRDVTNEQFF. The DNA for the CDR3 is TGTGCCAGCAGCTGGCCAAGGAGACGGGACGTGACAAATGAGCAGTTCTTC. The full variable domain, with the rest looked up from reference TRBV7-8 and TRBJ2-1, is GAGVSQSPRYKVAKRGQDVALRCDPISGHVSLFWYQQALGQGPEFLTYFQNEAQLDKSGLPSDRFFAERPEGSVSTLKIQRTQQEDSAVYLCASSWPRRRDVTNEQFFGPGTRLTVL.

This clonotype was seen repeatedly, ten times or more. CDR3 residues: CASSYSNTGELFF. CDR3 sequence (DNA): TGTGCCAGCAGTTACTCAAACACCGGGGAGCTGTTTTTT. V gene TRBV6-5 combines with J gene TRBJ2-2; D gene ambiguous. Looked up from germline, CDR1 is MNHEY and CDR2 is SVGAGI. V lost 0 bases and J 2 bases, leaving 1 base between the germline ends. This CDR3 comprises 13 residues.

V gene TRBV27 combines with J gene TRBJ2-7; D gene uncertain. Trimming stripped 3 bases from V and 0 bases from J, with 9 bases between. The CDR3 has 14 amino acids. From germline, CDR1 is MNHEY and CDR2 SMNVEV (reference sequence). This CDR3 reads CASSLSLLSYEQYF. The CDR3 nucleotides are TGTGCCAGCAGTTTGAGCCTACTCTCCTACGAGCAGTACTTC.

The chain carries TRBV18 and TRBJ2-1, with D possibly TRBD1 on 6 matching bases. The V and J ends lost 5 bases and 3 bases respectively, with 14 bases between them. The germline V gene encodes CDR1 KGHSH and CDR2 LQKENI. The CDR3 is 15 residues long. The CDR3 coding sequence is TGTGCCAGCTCAGGTATACAGGGAAACTACAATGAGCAGTTCTTC. It codes for CASSGIQGNYNEQFF.

The rearrangement links TRBV9 to TRBJ2-3; 9 bases are shared with TRBD2. The CDR3 runs 17 residues. The junction had 10 bases not matched to a gene; V was cut back by 0 bases and J by 5 bases. Per the germline V gene, CDR1 is SGDLS and CDR2 is YYNGEE. Here the CDR3 reads CASSVGDSGGFLDTQYF. CDR3 sequence (DNA): TGTGCCAGCAGCGTAGGGGATAGCGGGGGTTTCCTAGATACGCAGTATTTT. Using reference TRBV9 and TRBJ2-3 for the parts outside the CDR3, the full variable domain is DSGVTQTPKHLITATGQRVTLRCSPRSGDLSVYWYQQSLDQGLQFLIQYYNGEERAKGNILERFSAQQFPDLHSELNLSSLELGDSALYFCASSVGDSGGFLDTQYFGPGTRLTVL.

This clonotype was seen at least ten times. The chain employs TRBV6-4 and TRBJ1-1; D is unresolved. V lost 3 bases to trimming and J lost 1 base, with 9 bases between them. From germline, CDR1 is MRHNA and CDR2 SNTAGT. This CDR3 region has 14 residues. CDR3 bases: TGTGCCAGCAGTGATTACCATCCGAACACTGAAGCTTTCTTT. Its translation is CASSDYHPNTEAFF.

In this sample, this clonotype turned up many times. The chain joins TRBV3-2 to TRBJ2-6; TRBD1 reflects the table's D call only, with no check against the DNA. TRBV3-2 is noted as a pseudogene. The length of the CDR3 is 14 residues. CDR3 sequence: CASSHRGGANVLTF. CDR3 sequence (DNA): TGTGCCAGCAGCCACAGGGGTGGGGCCAACGTCCTGACTTTC.

This clonotype was detected many times. The V call is TRBV20-1, the J call TRBJ2-7; D not certain. CDR3 length equals 13 residues. V dropped 1 base and J dropped 4 bases, with 11 bases sitting between them. Germline assignment: CDR1 DFQATT and CDR2 SNEGSKA (reference sequence). This CDR3 is CSARVYSDYEQYF. The CDR3 DNA reads TGCAGTGCTAGAGTGTACAGTGATTACGAGCAGTACTTC.

The chain is built from TRBV6-5 and TRBJ1-2; a weak D match, TRBD1 (5 bases). This CDR3 contains 13 residues. CDR1 is MNHEY and CDR2 is SVGAGI in the germline V gene. Trimming pared 7 bases from V and 8 bases from J, leaving 17 bases between. For the CDR3, the DNA is TGTGCCAGCACCACCGGGGGAGCGGGGGGCTACACCTTC. It translates to CASTTGGAGGYTF.

This clonotype showed up just a few times. The gene calls are TRBV28 and TRBJ1-6; 7 bases agree with TRBD1. Germline CDR1 is MDHEN and CDR2 is SYDVKM. V lost 6 bases and J lost 5; bases outside the gene matches: 7. The CDR3 length is 15 residues. CDR3 in DNA: TGTGCCAGCAGCCCGATCGACAGGGATAATTCACCCCTCCACTTT. This codes for CASSPIDRDNSPLHF.

Only a few counts were recorded for this clonotype. This chain uses TRBV12-3 or TRBV12-4 with TRBJ2-2; unclear D gene. Trimming left V 4 bases short and J 8 bases short, with 8 bases between. The CDR3 length is 12 residues. The CDR3 sequence: CASSSVPGELFF. The CDR3 DNA reads TGTGCCAGCAGTTCGGTTCCTGGGGAGCTGTTTTTT.

The J gene is TRBJ2-1, the V gene TRBV29-1; D is undetermined. In germline, CDR1 is SQVTM, CDR2 ANQGSEA. This CDR3 is 15 amino acids long. The germline V and J ends were trimmed by 2 bases and 0 bases, with 11 bases remaining between them. The DNA of the CDR3 is TGCAGCGTTGAATTGTGGAGAAGCTCCTACAATGAGCAGTTCTTC. This codes for CSVELWRSSYNEQFF.

There are a few counts of this clonotype. Written as DNA, the CDR3 is TGTGCCAGCAGCCGAACACCGGCCGGGATCAGCTCCTATAATTCACCCCTCCACTTT. It specifies CASSRTPAGISSYNSPLHF. V and J are TRBV12-3 or TRBV12-4 and TRBJ1-6; D not resolved. The CDR3 totals 19 residues. With 6 bases removed from V and 0 bases from J, the gap between germline ends came to 21 bases.

This clonotype has at least ten counts. The chain carries TRBV6-2 or TRBV6-3 and TRBJ2-1; no clear D gene. CDR1 and CDR2 from the germline V gene are MNHEY and SVGEGT. The V end was cut by 10 bases, the J end by 6 bases, with 16 bases between. This CDR3 region has 13 residues. CDR3 nucleotides: TGTGCCACATCCCTGGTTAGTCGCAATGAGCAGTTCTTC. This codes for CATSLVSRNEQFF.

Here the CDR3 DNA reads TGCAGTGCCCCACCGGGGACAGGGTCCTACGAGCAGTACTTC. This sequence encodes CSAPPGTGSYEQYF. The V call is TRBV20-1, the J call TRBJ2-7; TRBD1 agrees at 9 bases. V dropped 6 bases and J dropped 1; count of bases not matched to a gene: 7. This CDR3 has 14 amino acids. The germline V gene has CDR1 DFQATT and CDR2 SNEGSKA (reference sequence).

This sequence joins TRBV5-1 and TRBJ1-6; 8 nucleotides line up with TRBD1. V gave up 0 bases and J gave up 9 bases; unmatched junction bases: 2. Germline V gives CDR1 SGHRS, CDR2 YFSETQ. The CDR3 is 14 residues long. CDR3 sequence: CASSLGQGTSPLHF. The CDR3 region has the DNA TGCGCCAGCAGCTTGGGACAGGGGACTTCACCCCTCCACTTT.